The entry below gives a single T cell receptor (beta chain) sequence along with its context. The table lists this clonotype with a count of one. It lacks a known antigen. No much larger clone exists at a distance of one base, and base qualities are not known. The data originate from a study of blood T cells in healthy people across ages (dated by TCRdb to between 2014 and 2016). Study-level background: Template switching captured roughly one uniquely barcoded TCR beta cDNA molecule per two T cells in model experiments. To track age-related changes in TCR beta repertoire diversity, the study relied on deep sequencing normalized with unique cDNA molecular identifiers. The donors were divided into four age groups: young (average approximately 17 years), middle-aged (approximately 42), aged (approximately 64) and long-lived (approximately 74). To avoid experimental bias, donors of different ages were spread randomly across the sequencing lanes. For two donors (one aged 18 to 30 and one aged 80 or older), the study analyzed two additional independent replicas of 1 million unique cDNA reads from the same blood draw. Paper-wide results and their limitations: Compared with the aged group, the long-lived group had more naive CD4+ T cells, fewer expanded clones and increased TCR diversity, suggesting age selection. A strong correlation was found between observed TCR beta diversity and the percentage of naive T cells measured by flow cytometry. Estimates of total diversity from one million sequenced T cells were regarded as lower bounds and underestimates. Donor CMV infection status was unknown, potentially confounding age-related changes in expanded clonotypes. Because profiling used bulk unsorted PBMCs, naive and antigen-experienced compartments could not be compared conclusively. Observed TCR beta diversity per million T cells fell roughly linearly with age, and a significant reduction was already apparent by age around 40.

Libraries were prepared through 5' RACE. TCRdb shows the sequencer as Illumina HiSeq 2500. A second PCR of about 6 to 11 cycles was run with a J-beta primer mix and a sample-barcoded 5' primer. A unique molecular identifier was introduced onto each TCR beta cDNA molecule by a template-switch 5' adaptor carrying 12 random nucleotides. At least 2.5 million CDR3-containing paired-end reads were obtained from each sample. The Mint cDNA synthesis kit, primed by a TRBC-specific oligonucleotide, was used to synthesize first-strand cDNA from all RNA. Following uracil-DNA glycosylase treatment, a first 18-cycle PCR with universal primers M1SS and BC2_uni_R was performed on all cDNA. As for the original processing: For normalization, 1 million high-quality reads, each with a distinct molecular identifier, were randomly selected from each sample. Instead of being binned into consensus sequences, reads that shared molecular identifiers were thrown out. MiTCR, with a Q25 quality threshold and the strictest error-elimination algorithm, was used for CDR3 identification, clonotype clustering and error correction. A nonparametric unseen species model with Euler transformation was used to estimate lower-bound total TCR beta diversity. TCRdb took the public reads, trimmed them with fastp at Q25, ran MiXCR for clone calling and kept in-frame beta chains. Identical CDR3 protein sequences are pooled into one entry, listed with their most common genes and DNA. The authors' filters were not applied to this entry. In this sample the table shows 1.2 million to 1.5 million distinct CDR3 sequences, roughly 40% of which occur a single time. The top ten clones comprise under 8% of the sample.

The roughly 39 donors, aged 6 to 90 years, were systemically healthy Caucasian individuals from Russia. Each donor gave ten milliliters of peripheral blood, drawn into EDTA-treated Vacutainer tubes. Ficoll-Paque density-gradient centrifugation was used to isolate PBMCs, with at least 6.5 million obtained per sample. Total RNA was extracted from PBMCs with Trizol reagent, with at least 6 micrograms obtained per sample. The percentages of naive CD45RAhigh/CD27high T cells were determined by flow cytometry on a PBMC aliquot from every donor. Trimming at the junction amounts to 4 bases on V and 12 bases on J, and the germline ends lie 13 bases apart. Sequences SGHDN (CDR1) and FVKESK (CDR2) are obtained from the germline V gene. Inclusive of the bounding cysteine and phenylalanine, the CDR3 is 13 residues long. The kept DNA is CDR3 alone, 39 bases in frame from the first base.

The receptor chain draws on TRBV14 and TRBJ2-6; matching of 6 bases hints at TRBD1 as the D gene. The sequencing input was blood. This clonotype originated in a young woman in good health. The CDR3 region: CASSPGTKVVLTF. In nucleotides, the sequence is TGTGCCAGCAGCCCCGGGACAAAGGTCGTCCTGACTTTC.